The entry that follows covers one T cell receptor beta chain sequence. There is no known antigen for this receptor. No clone much larger than this one lies a single base away; base qualities are absent. The sample originates from a study of control samples from healthy donors and cancer patients (dated by TCRdb to about 2020). Libraries were made using the immunoSEQ multiplex PCR assay. As stored in TCRdb, this immuneACCESS dataset retains in-frame rearrangements with V and J assigned. A fraction of the clones does not appear; measured against another copy, unresolved V genes explain less than half of the discrepancy, and the remainder lacks a known reason. This sample lists 250,000 to 300,000 clones; roughly 87% were detected once. The leading ten clones occupy about 14% of the sample. The source of this sequence is a woman aged 55-69 years with lung cancer. The sequencing sample was made of PBMCs.

In nucleotide form, the sequence is TGTGCCAGCAGTGAAAGGACTTCCTTGAAGCAGTACTTC. This translates into CASSERTSLKQYF. Recombination linked TRBV2 to TRBJ2-7; tentative D gene TRBD2, with 5 bases matching. The junction carries 13 bases between V and J, which are trimmed by 2 bases and 8 bases respectively. The germline V gene supplies CDR1 SNHLY and CDR2 FYNNEI. The CDR3 numbers 13 residues from cysteine through phenylalanine. The sequence is cut down to CDR3 DNA, 39 bases in frame from base 1. Supplemented by the reference TRBV2 and TRBJ2-7 proteins around the CDR3, the complete variable domain is EPEVTQTPSHQVTQMGQEVILRCVPISNHLYFYWYRQILGQKVEFLVSFYNNEISEKSEIFDDQFSVERPDGSNFTLKIRSTKLEDSAMYFCASSERTSLKQYFGPGTRLTVT.